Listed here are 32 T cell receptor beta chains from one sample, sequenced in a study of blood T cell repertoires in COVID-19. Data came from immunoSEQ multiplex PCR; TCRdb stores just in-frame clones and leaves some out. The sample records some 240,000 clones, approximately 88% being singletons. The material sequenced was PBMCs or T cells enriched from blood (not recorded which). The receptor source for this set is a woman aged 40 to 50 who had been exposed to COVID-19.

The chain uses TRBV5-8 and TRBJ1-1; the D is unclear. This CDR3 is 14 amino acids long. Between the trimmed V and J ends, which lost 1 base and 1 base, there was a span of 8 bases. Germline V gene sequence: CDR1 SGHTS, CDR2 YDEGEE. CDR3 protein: CASSLSGRNTEAFF. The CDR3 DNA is TGTGCCAGCAGCTTGTCAGGTAGGAACACTGAAGCTTTCTTT.

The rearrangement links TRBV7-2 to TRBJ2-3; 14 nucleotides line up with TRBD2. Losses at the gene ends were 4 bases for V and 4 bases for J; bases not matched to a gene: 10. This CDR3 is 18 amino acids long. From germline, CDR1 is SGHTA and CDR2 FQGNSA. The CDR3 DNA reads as TGTGCCAGCAGCTACGACGTCATGACTAGCGGGAGGGCAGATACGCAGTATTTT. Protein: CASSYDVMTSGRADTQYF.

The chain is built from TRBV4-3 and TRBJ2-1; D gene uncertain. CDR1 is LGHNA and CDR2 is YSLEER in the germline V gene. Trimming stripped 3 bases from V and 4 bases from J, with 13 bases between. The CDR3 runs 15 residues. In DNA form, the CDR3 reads TGCGCCAGCAGCCAGTCCAGTATGGTTTACAATGAGCAGTTCTTC. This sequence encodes CASSQSSMVYNEQFF.

The CDR3 loop is CASTPGQGREQYV. In DNA, the CDR3 is TGTGCCAGCACCCCGGGACAGGGAAGGGAGCAGTACGTC. This chain links TRBV21-1 with TRBJ2-7; the table's D call TRBD1 went unverified against the DNA. TRBV21-1 is recorded as a pseudogene. CDR3 length: 13 amino acids.

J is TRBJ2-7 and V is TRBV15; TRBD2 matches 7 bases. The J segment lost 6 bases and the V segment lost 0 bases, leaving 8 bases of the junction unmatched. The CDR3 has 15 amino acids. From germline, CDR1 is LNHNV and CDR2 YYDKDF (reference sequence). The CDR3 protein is CATSREYGGGVEQYF. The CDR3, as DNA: TGTGCCACCAGCAGAGAATATGGGGGAGGGGTCGAGCAGTACTTC.

CDR3: CATSESGSLETQYF. Here the CDR3 DNA reads TGTGCCACCAGTGAATCCGGGTCCCTCGAGACCCAGTACTTC. J is TRBJ2-5 and V is TRBV24-1; no clear D. This CDR3 is 14 amino acids long. V was trimmed by 4 bases and J by 5 bases, leaving 13 bases between them. Germline CDR1 KGHDR, CDR2 SFDVKD.

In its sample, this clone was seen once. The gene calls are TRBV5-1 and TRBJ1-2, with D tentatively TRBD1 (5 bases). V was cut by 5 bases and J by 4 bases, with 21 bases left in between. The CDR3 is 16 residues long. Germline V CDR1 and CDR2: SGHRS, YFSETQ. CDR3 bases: TGCGCCAGCAGTTCGGACCCCGCGGGGGGGATCTATGGCTACACCTTC. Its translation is CASSSDPAGGIYGYTF.

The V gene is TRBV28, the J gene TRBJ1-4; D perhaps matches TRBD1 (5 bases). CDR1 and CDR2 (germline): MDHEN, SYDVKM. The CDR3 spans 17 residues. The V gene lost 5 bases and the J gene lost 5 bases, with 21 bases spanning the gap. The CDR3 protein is CASSLASGHLGNEKLFF. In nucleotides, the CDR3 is TGTGCCAGCAGTCTAGCGTCAGGACACCTGGGCAATGAAAAACTGTTTTTT.

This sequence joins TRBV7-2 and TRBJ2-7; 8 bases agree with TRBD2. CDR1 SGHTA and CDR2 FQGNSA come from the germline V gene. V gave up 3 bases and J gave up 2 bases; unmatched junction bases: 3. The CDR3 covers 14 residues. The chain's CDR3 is CASSFAGGTYEQYF. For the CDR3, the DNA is TGTGCCAGCAGCTTCGCGGGGGGAACCTACGAGCAGTACTTC.

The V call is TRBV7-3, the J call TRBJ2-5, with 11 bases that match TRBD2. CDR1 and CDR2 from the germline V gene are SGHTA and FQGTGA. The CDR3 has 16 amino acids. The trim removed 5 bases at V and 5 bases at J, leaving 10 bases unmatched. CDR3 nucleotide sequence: TGTGCCAGCAGCCAGGGAACTAGCGGGGGCGGTGAGACCCAGTACTTC. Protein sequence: CASSQGTSGGGETQYF.

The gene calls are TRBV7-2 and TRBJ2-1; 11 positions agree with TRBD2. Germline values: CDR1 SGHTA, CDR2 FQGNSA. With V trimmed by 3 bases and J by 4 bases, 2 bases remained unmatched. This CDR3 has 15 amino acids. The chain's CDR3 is CASSFRTSGYNEQFF. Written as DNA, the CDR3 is TGTGCCAGCAGCTTCAGGACTAGCGGGTACAATGAGCAGTTCTTC.

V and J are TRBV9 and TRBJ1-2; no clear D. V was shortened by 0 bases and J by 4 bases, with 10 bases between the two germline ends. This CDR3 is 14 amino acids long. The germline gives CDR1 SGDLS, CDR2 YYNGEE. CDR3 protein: CASSVELGRYGYTF. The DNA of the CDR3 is TGTGCCAGCAGCGTAGAACTGGGCCGCTATGGCTACACCTTC. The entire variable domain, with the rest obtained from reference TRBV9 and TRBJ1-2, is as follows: DSGVTQTPKHLITATGQRVTLRCSPRSGDLSVYWYQQSLDQGLQFLIQYYNGEERAKGNILERFSAQQFPDLHSELNLSSLELGDSALYFCASSVELGRYGYTFGSGTRLTVV.

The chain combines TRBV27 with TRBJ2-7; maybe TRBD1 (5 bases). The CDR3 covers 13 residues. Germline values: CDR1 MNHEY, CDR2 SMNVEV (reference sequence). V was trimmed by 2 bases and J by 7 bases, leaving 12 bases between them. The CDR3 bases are TGTGCCAGCAGTTTACCGGCAGGGCGAGAGCAGTACTTC. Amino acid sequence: CASSLPAGREQYF.

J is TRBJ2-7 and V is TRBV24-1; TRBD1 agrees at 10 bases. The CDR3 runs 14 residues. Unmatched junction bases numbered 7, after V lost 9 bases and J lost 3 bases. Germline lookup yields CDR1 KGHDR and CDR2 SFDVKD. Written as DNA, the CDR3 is TGTGCCACCCCGGTAGACAGGGGGCGCTACGAGCAGTACGTC. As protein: CATPVDRGRYEQYV.

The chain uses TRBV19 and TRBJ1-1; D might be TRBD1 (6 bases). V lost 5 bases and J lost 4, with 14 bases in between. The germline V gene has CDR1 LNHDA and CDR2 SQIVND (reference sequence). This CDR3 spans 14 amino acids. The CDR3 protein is CASSFYREGTEAFF. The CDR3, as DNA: TGTGCCAGTAGTTTTTACAGGGAGGGCACTGAAGCTTTCTTT.

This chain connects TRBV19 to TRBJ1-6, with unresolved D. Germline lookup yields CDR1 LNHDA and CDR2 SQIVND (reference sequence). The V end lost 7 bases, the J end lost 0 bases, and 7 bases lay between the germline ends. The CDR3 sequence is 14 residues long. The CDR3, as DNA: TGTGCCAGTATGAAGAGCTCCTATAATTCACCCCTCCACTTT. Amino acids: CASMKSSYNSPLHF.

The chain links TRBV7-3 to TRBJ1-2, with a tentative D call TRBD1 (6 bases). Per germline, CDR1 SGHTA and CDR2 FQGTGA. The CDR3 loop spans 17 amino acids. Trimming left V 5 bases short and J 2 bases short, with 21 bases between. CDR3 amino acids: CASSLGGTGSGNYGYTF. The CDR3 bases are TGTGCCAGCAGCCTTGGGGGAACAGGGTCAGGGAACTATGGCTACACCTTC.

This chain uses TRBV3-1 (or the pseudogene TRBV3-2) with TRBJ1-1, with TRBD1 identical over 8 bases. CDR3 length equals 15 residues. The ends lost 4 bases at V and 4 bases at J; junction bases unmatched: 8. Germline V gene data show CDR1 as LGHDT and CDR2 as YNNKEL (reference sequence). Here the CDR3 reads CASSRRTGRITEAFF. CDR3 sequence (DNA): TGTGCCAGCAGCCGAAGGACAGGGAGAATCACTGAAGCTTTCTTT.

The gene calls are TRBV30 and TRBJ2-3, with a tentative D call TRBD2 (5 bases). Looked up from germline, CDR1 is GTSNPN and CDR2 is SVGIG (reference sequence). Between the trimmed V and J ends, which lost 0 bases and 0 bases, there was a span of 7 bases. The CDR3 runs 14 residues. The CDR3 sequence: CAWSVGSSTDTQYF. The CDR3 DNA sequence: TGTGCCTGGAGTGTAGGGAGCAGCACAGATACGCAGTATTTT.

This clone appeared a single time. The CDR3 nucleotides read TGTGCCAGCAGGCCTACCTCCAGGGTTAGGGAAGCTTTCTTT. Residues: CASRPTSRVREAFF. This chain connects TRBV28 to TRBJ1-1, with D possibly TRBD1 on 5 matching bases. The CDR3 sequence is 14 residues long. Germline V gene sequence: CDR1 MDHEN, CDR2 SYDVKM. V dropped 6 bases and J dropped 8 bases, with 19 bases sitting between them.

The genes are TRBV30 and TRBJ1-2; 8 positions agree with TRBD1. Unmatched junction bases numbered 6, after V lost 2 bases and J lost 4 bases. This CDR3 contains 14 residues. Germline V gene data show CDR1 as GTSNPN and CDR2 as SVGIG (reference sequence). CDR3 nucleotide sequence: TGTGCCTGGAGTACAGACAGGGGTACCTATGGCTACACCTTC. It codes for CAWSTDRGTYGYTF.

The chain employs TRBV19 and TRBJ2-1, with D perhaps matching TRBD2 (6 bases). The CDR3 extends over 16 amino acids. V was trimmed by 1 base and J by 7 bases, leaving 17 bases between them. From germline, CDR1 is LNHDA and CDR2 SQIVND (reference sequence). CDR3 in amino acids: CASSIVGSGKRNEQFF. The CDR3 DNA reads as TGTGCCAGTAGTATAGTGGGTAGCGGCAAGAGGAATGAGCAGTTCTTC.

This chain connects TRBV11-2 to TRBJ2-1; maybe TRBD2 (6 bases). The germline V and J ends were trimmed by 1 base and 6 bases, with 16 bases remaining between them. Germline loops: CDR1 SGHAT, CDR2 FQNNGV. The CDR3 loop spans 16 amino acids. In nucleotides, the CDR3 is TGTGCCAGCAGCTTAGTTGGAGGACTATTAGGCAATGAGCAGTTCTTC. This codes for CASSLVGGLLGNEQFF. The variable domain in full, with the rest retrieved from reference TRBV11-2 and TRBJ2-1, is EAGVAQSPRYKIIEKRQSVAFWCNPISGHATLYWYQQILGQGPKLLIQFQNNGVVDDSQLPKDRFSAERLKGVDSTLKIQPAKLEDSAVYLCASSLVGGLLGNEQFFGPGTRLTVL.

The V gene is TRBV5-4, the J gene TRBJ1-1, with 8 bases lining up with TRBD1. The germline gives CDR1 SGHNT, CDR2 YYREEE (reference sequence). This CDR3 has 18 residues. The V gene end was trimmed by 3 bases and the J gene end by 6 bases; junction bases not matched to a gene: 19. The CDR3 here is CASSSRPPRQGTYPEAFF. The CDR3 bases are TGTGCCAGCAGCTCCCGCCCTCCGAGACAGGGGACCTATCCTGAAGCTTTCTTT. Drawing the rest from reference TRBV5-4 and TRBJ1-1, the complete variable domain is ETGVTQSPTHLIKTRGQQVTLRCSSQSGHNTVSWYQQALGQGPQFIFQYYREEENGRGNFPPRFSGLQFPNYSSELNVNALELDDSALYLCASSSRPPRQGTYPEAFFGQGTRLTVV.

The CDR3 reads CASSVVEGNIQYF. Here the CDR3 DNA reads TGTGCCAGCAGTGTAGTAGAGGGAAACATTCAGTACTTC. This chain links TRBV2 with TRBJ2-4, with D possibly TRBD2 on 5 matching bases. Trimming shortened V by 4 bases and J by 6 bases, and 10 bases separated the two germline ends. CDR1 is SNHLY and CDR2 is FYNNEI in the germline V gene. The CDR3 sequence is 13 residues long.

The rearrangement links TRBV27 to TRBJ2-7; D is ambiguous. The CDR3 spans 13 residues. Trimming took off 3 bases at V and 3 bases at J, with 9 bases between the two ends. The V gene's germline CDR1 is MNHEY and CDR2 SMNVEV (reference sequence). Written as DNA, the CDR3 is TGTGCCAGCAGTTTCGGTCGTAACTACGAGCAGTACGTC. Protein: CASSFGRNYEQYV.

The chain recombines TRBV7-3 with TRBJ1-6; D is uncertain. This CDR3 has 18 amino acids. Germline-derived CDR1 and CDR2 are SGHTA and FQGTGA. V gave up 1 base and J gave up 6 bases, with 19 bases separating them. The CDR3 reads CASSLRAPGSRFNSPLHF. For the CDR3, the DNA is TGTGCCAGCAGCTTAAGGGCCCCGGGGTCCCGCTTTAATTCACCCCTCCACTTT.

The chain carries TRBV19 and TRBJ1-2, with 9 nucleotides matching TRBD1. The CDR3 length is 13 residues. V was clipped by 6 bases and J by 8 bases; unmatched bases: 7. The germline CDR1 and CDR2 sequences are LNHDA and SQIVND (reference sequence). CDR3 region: CASRQRQGGGYTF. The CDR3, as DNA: TGTGCCAGTAGGCAAAGACAGGGGGGCGGCTACACCTTC.

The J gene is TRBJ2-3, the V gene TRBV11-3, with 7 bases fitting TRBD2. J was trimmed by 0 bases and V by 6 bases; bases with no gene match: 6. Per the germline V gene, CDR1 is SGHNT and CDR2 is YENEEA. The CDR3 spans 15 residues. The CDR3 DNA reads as TGTGCCAGCAGGCAGCGGGATGGGAGCACAGATACGCAGTATTTT. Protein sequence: CASRQRDGSTDTQYF. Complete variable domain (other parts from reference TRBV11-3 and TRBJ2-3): EAGVVQSPRYKIIEKKQPVAFWCNPISGHNTLYWYLQNLGQGPELLIRYENEEAVDDSQLPKDRFSAERLKGVDSTLKIQPAELGDSAVYLCASRQRDGSTDTQYFGPGTRLTVL.

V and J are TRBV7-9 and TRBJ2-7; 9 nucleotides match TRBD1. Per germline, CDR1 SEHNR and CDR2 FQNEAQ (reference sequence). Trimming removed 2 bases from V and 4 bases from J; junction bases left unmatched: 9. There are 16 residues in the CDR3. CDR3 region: CASSLHSGTGFYEQYF. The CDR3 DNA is TGTGCCAGCAGCTTACATTCCGGGACAGGGTTTTACGAGCAGTACTTC.

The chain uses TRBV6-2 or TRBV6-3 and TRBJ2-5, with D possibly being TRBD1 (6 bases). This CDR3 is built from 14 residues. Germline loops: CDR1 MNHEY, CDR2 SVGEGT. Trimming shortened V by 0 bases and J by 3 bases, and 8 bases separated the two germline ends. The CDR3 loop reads CASSYSAGEETQYF. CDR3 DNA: TGTGCCAGCAGTTACTCGGCAGGGGAAGAGACCCAGTACTTC.

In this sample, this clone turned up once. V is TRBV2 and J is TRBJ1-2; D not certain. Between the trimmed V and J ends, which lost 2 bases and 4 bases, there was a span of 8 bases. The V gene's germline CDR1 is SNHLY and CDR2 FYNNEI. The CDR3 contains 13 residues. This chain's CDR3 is CASSETTIYGYTF. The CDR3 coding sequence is TGTGCCAGCAGTGAAACAACGATCTATGGCTACACCTTC.